This T cell receptor (beta chain) derives from a study of regulatory T cells in long-lasting Graves disease. Study outcomes and limitations: Those with persistent disease had in common more public clonotypes (about 2,500) than new patients (roughly 930). Less diverse TCR repertoires were seen in persistent Graves' patients than in newly diagnosed ones. Newly diagnosed disease favored TRBV20-1 and TRBJ2-1 over persistent disease.

For TCR beta, libraries came from iRepertoire HTBI primers and Arm-PCR of CDR3 regions. TCRdb independently ran MiXCR on the multiplex PCR reads; one entry per CDR3 protein. The sample holds 350,000 to 400,000 distinct CDR3 sequences, around 15% seen once. Sample time point: newly diagnosed GD, antithyroid drugs for less than 3 months. RNA from PBMCs was the source of the TCR library. Only a few counts were recorded for this clonotype. What it binds is unknown. The CDR3 has 16 residues. Germline V gene data show CDR1 as GTSNPN and CDR2 as SVGIG (reference sequence). V dropped 4 bases and J dropped 2; count of bases not matched to a gene: 11. This sample also appeared in a second study, on T cells in Graves' hyperthyroidism and ophthalmopathy. According to that study: It was uncontrolled infection, other autoimmune disease, pregnancy or lactation that excluded patients.

The chain has TRBV30 and TRBJ2-5, with 9 bases matching TRBD2. The specimen was peripheral blood mononuclear cells (PBMCs), collected at new diagnosis, from a patient treated with antithyroid drugs. The TCR was taken from a woman between 18 and 30 years old with Graves disease. CDR3 nucleotides: TGTGCCTGGACGGAATGGGGGCGGGAGGGACAAGAGACCCAGTACTTC. It specifies CAWTEWGREGQETQYF. Based on the CDR3 plus reference TRBV30 and TRBJ2-5, the full variable domain is SQTIHQWPATLVQPVGSPLSLECTVEGTSNPNLYWYRQAAGRGLQLLFYSVGIGQISSEVPQNLSASRPQDRQFILSSKKLLLSDSGFYLCAWTEWGREGQETQYFGPGTRLLVL.